The 23 T cell receptor beta chains below all came from one sample that was sequenced in a study of shared clonotypes between healthy human individuals. Clones were read by immunoSEQ multiplex PCR, and TCRdb kept only the in-frame ones, dropping some. The data contain 2 million to 2.5 million clones, approximately 93% of them singletons. The sequencing input was naive CD4+ T cells from PBMCs. Indicated subset: CD45RA+ positively selected. Receptor source: a man aged 18 to 29 in good health. Some clones in this sample may be carry-over from other donors' samples.

CDR3 loop: CASSPRDGLRGYTF. The CDR3 nucleotides are TGTGCCAGCAGCCCCAGGGACGGACTAAGGGGCTACACCTTC. The genes are TRBV7-2 and TRBJ1-2, with a possible D match to TRBD1 (5 bases). V was clipped by 5 bases and J by 8 bases, with 18 bases between them. CDR3 size: 14 residues. The germline V gene has CDR1 SGHTA and CDR2 FQGNSA.

V gene TRBV20-1 combines with J gene TRBJ2-1; D is uncertain. Trimming removed 7 bases from V and 4 bases from J, with 5 bases in between. Per the germline V gene, CDR1 is DFQATT and CDR2 is SNEGSKA (reference sequence). The CDR3 runs to 10 residues. The CDR3 region is CSVGYNEQFF. CDR3 bases: TGCAGTGTGGGTTACAATGAGCAGTTCTTC.

Concerning this clone: The same CDR3 is also encoded by other DNA sequences in this sample. The chain is built from TRBV5-1 and TRBJ2-5; 7 nucleotides line up with TRBD1. J lost 2 bases, V lost 0 bases, and 4 bases had no gene match. In germline, CDR1 is SGHRS, CDR2 YFSETQ. CDR3 size: 15 residues. Here the CDR3 DNA reads TGCGCCAGCAGCTTGGTCGGGACAGCGCAAGAGACCCAGTACTTC. Its translation is CASSLVGTAQETQYF.

CDR3 bases: TGTGCCAGCAGTTACGACAGTCTTAGCTCGGGTAATGAGCAGTTCTTC. Amino acid sequence: CASSYDSLSSGNEQFF. The rearrangement joins TRBV6-5 to TRBJ2-1; D possibly corresponds to TRBD1 (5 bases). CDR1 and CDR2 (germline): MNHEY, SVGAGI. Trimming took off 2 bases at V and 7 bases at J, with 18 bases between the two ends. The CDR3 consists of 16 residues.

J is TRBJ2-1 and V is TRBV19; D perhaps matches TRBD1 (6 bases). This CDR3 is built from 16 residues. Trimming removed 7 bases at V and 0 bases at J, with 16 bases between. Germline V gene data show CDR1 as LNHDA and CDR2 as SQIVND (reference sequence). DNA of the CDR3: TGTGCCAGTACCCATAAAACAGGGTTCTCCTACAATGAGCAGTTCTTC. It is translated as CASTHKTGFSYNEQFF. Together with reference TRBV19 and TRBJ2-1, the CDR3 gives the full variable domain: DGGITQSPKYLFRKEGQNVTLSCEQNLNHDAMYWYRQDPGQGLRLIYYSQIVNDFQKGDIAEGYSVSREKKESFPLTVTSAQKNPTAFYLCASTHKTGFSYNEQFFGPGTRLTVL.

The V call is TRBV11-2, the J call TRBJ2-3; D unclear. V gave up 2 bases and J gave up 6 bases, with 6 bases separating them. CDR3 length equals 12 residues. Germline-derived CDR1 and CDR2 are SGHAT and FQNNGV. In nucleotides, the CDR3 is TGTGCCAGCAGCTTAAGACGGGATACGCAGTATTTT. It encodes CASSLRRDTQYF.

This clone was counted once. The genes are TRBV19 and TRBJ2-7; 12 nucleotides line up with TRBD2. Losses at the gene ends were 3 bases for V and 4 bases for J; bases not matched to a gene: 4. The CDR3 runs to 15 residues. The V gene's germline CDR1 is LNHDA and CDR2 SQIVND (reference sequence). CDR3 sequence: CASSILAGGQYEQYF. The CDR3 DNA is TGTGCCAGTAGTATCCTAGCGGGAGGGCAGTACGAGCAGTACTTC.

The chain has TRBV29-1 and TRBJ2-7; 8 bases match TRBD1. Per germline, CDR1 SQVTM and CDR2 ANQGSEA. The CDR3 is 12 residues long. V shed 5 bases, J shed 4 bases, and the junction held 4 bases outside the gene matches. The CDR3, as DNA: TGCAGCGTTTTACAGGGGGGATACGAGCAGTACTTC. It is translated as CSVLQGGYEQYF.

The rearrangement joins TRBV18 to TRBJ2-5; D not resolved. The J call may be faulty, since TRBJ2-7 better matches the DNA end. The CDR3 sequence is 13 residues long. CDR1 and CDR2 from the germline V gene are KGHSH and LQKENI. The CDR3 DNA reads as TGTGCCAGCTCACCACCGTCAGGAACCGAGCAGTACTTC. As protein: CASSPPSGTEQYF.

The table lists this clone with a count of one. Here the CDR3 DNA reads TGTGCCAGCAGTTTCGGGGACAGGGGGCGTTCTTTCTTT. Its translation: CASSFGDRGRSFF. The chain is built from TRBV28 and TRBJ1-1, with 12 bases aligning to TRBD1. There are 13 residues in the CDR3. Germline CDR1 is MDHEN and CDR2 is SYDVKM. V was clipped by 3 bases and J by 12 bases; unmatched bases: 5.

The sample holds one count of this clone. The CDR3 coding sequence is TGTGCCAGCTCGCGGGGGCTACTTGAGTTCTTC. Translated, it gives CASSRGLLEFF. The chain is built from TRBV7-9 and TRBJ2-1, with D perhaps matching TRBD2 (7 bases). Germline V lookup: CDR1 SEHNR, CDR2 FQNEAQ (reference sequence). The CDR3 consists of 11 residues. Trimming shortened V by 8 bases and J by 14 bases, and 16 bases separated the two germline ends. The variable domain in full, completed from reference TRBV7-9 and TRBJ2-1, reads DTGVSQNPRHKITKRGQNVTFRCDPISEHNRLYWYRQTLGQGPEFLTYFQNEAQLEKSRLLSDRFSAERPKGSFSTLEIQRTEQGDSAMYLCASSRGLLEFFGPGTRLTVL.

V usage is TRBV6-6 and J usage is TRBJ2-7; possible D gene TRBD1, 7 bases. Germline-derived CDR1 and CDR2 are MNHNY and SVGAGI (reference sequence). The V end lost 6 bases, the J end lost 6 bases, and 12 bases lay between the germline ends. The CDR3 is 12 residues long. The CDR3 DNA follows: TGTGCCAGCAGGCCAGGGGGGACCGAGCAGTACTTC. Protein sequence: CASRPGGTEQYF.

The table lists this clone with a count of one. The V call is TRBV4-1, the J call TRBJ2-7; D possibly uses TRBD1 or TRBD2 (6 bases each). V shed 0 bases and J shed 4 bases, with 16 bases lying between them. Germline CDR1 MGHRA, CDR2 YSYEKL. The CDR3 is 16 residues long. CDR3 DNA: TGCGCCAGCAGCCAAGAATGGGTCCAGGGGAGGTACGAGCAGTACTTC. Translated: CASSQEWVQGRYEQYF.

V is TRBV28 and J is TRBJ2-6, with 8 bases lining up with TRBD1. Unmatched junction bases numbered 3, after V lost 3 bases and J lost 2 bases. CDR1 is MDHEN, CDR2 SYDVKM, per germline. The CDR3 has 16 amino acids. The CDR3 sequence: CASSFQGAAGANVLTF. In nucleotides, the CDR3 is TGTGCCAGCAGTTTCCAGGGGGCCGCTGGGGCCAACGTCCTGACTTTC.

The chain carries TRBV19 and TRBJ2-6, with no clear D. Germline CDR1 and CDR2: LNHDA and SQIVND (reference sequence). This CDR3 region has 15 residues. Between the trimmed V and J ends, which lost 2 bases and 4 bases, there was a span of 9 bases. The CDR3: CASSIKGRGANVLTF. The DNA for the CDR3 is TGTGCCAGTAGTATAAAAGGGCGCGGGGCCAACGTCCTGACTTTC.

As for this clone: The sample has other DNA sequences that encode this CDR3 too. The V call is TRBV28, the J call TRBJ2-5, with 7 bases that match TRBD1. Germline V gives CDR1 MDHEN, CDR2 SYDVKM. Trimming removed 3 bases from V and 5 bases from J; junction bases left unmatched: 3. The CDR3 length is 13 residues. CDR3 coding DNA: TGTGCCAGCAGTTTGGGACAGAAGGAGACCCAGTACTTC. As protein: CASSLGQKETQYF. The full variable domain, with the rest looked up from reference TRBV28 and TRBJ2-5, is DVKVTQSSRYLVKRTGEKVFLECVQDMDHENMFWYRQDPGLGLRLIYFSYDVKMKEKGDIPEGYSVSREKKERFSLILESASTNQTSMYLCASSLGQKETQYFGPGTRLLVL.

The chain links TRBV9 to TRBJ2-7; 10 bases are a match to TRBD1. This CDR3 has 15 residues. Germline CDR1 reads SGDLS; CDR2 reads YYNGEE. Trimming cost V 3 bases and J 3 bases; bases outside gene matches: 6. The CDR3 loop reads CASSAQDRGNYEQYF. The DNA of the CDR3 is TGTGCCAGCAGCGCTCAGGACAGGGGGAACTACGAGCAGTACTTC. Combining the CDR3 with reference TRBV9 and TRBJ2-7 gives the whole variable domain DSGVTQTPKHLITATGQRVTLRCSPRSGDLSVYWYQQSLDQGLQFLIQYYNGEERAKGNILERFSAQQFPDLHSELNLSSLELGDSALYFCASSAQDRGNYEQYFGPGTRLTVT.

V is TRBV9 and J is TRBJ2-1; maybe TRBD2 (5 bases). The CDR3 has 15 residues. Germline assignment: CDR1 SGDLS and CDR2 YYNGEE. Trimming pared 3 bases from V and 3 bases from J, leaving 13 bases between. DNA for the CDR3: TGTGCCAGCAGCGCCGGAGGCAGTTTCTACAATGAGCAGTTCTTC. This translates into CASSAGGSFYNEQFF.

The J gene is TRBJ2-7, the V gene TRBV5-1; 9 bases match TRBD2. The CDR3 sequence is 15 residues long. The germline V gene encodes CDR1 SGHRS and CDR2 YFSETQ. V lost 6 bases, J lost 2 bases, and 9 bases stayed unmatched. The CDR3 region has the DNA TGCGCCAGCACGCGGGAGGGACAGTCCGCCTACGAGCAGTACTTC. Its protein product is CASTREGQSAYEQYF. The full variable domain, rest sourced from reference TRBV5-1 and TRBJ2-7, is KAGVTQTPRYLIKTRGQQVTLSCSPISGHRSVSWYQQTPGQGLQFLFEYFSETQRNKGNFPGRFSGRQFSNSRSEMNVSTLELGDSALYLCASTREGQSAYEQYFGPGTRLTVT.

V is TRBV18 and J is TRBJ2-1; TRBD2 might be the D (6 bases). This CDR3 contains 14 residues. Germline CDR1 reads KGHSH; CDR2 reads LQKENI. Trimming removed 7 bases from V and 10 bases from J, with 20 bases in between. This chain's CDR3 is CASLGSRDFGEQFF. The CDR3 coding sequence is TGTGCCAGCTTGGGTTCCCGGGACTTCGGGGAGCAGTTCTTC.

Comment on this clone: Other DNA sequences in this specimen translate into the identical CDR3. This sequence joins TRBV20-1 and TRBJ2-5; D is unclear. Between the trimmed V and J ends, which lost 5 bases and 2 bases, there was a span of 3 bases. The CDR3 is made up of 10 amino acids. Germline CDR1 reads DFQATT; CDR2 reads SNEGSKA (reference sequence). The CDR3 DNA reads TGCAGTGCTGCGCAAGAGACCCAGTACTTC. Amino acids: CSAAQETQYF.

The V gene is TRBV7-3, the J gene TRBJ2-3; 7 bases are shared with TRBD2. The length of the CDR3 is 14 residues. Losses at the gene ends were 2 bases for V and 5 bases for J; bases not matched to a gene: 4. Germline lookup yields CDR1 SGHTA and CDR2 FQGTGA. This CDR3 is CASSLGPGGDTQYF. The DNA of the CDR3 is TGTGCCAGCAGCTTAGGACCGGGGGGAGATACGCAGTATTTT.

As for this clone: This sample includes further DNA sequences coding for the same CDR3. V is TRBV28 and J is TRBJ1-5; D is undetermined. CDR1 MDHEN and CDR2 SYDVKM come from the germline V gene. The CDR3 extends over 14 amino acids. With 4 bases removed from V and 4 bases from J, the gap between germline ends came to 11 bases. Here the CDR3 reads CASSSGLSNQPQHF. Here the CDR3 DNA reads TGTGCCAGCAGTTCTGGACTGAGTAATCAGCCCCAGCATTTT.